These T cell receptor beta chains were read from a single sample in a study of CD8 T cells in Susac syndrome. A single record per CDR3 protein comes from TCRdb applying MiXCR to the immunoSEQ multiplex PCR reads. The repertoire holds roughly 120,000 distinct CDR3 sequences, with around 94% as singletons. The sample taken for sequencing was CD4+ T cells from PBMCs. The receptors were gathered from a human donor with multiple sclerosis. Both conserved end residues are part of each CDR3. The D gene is left open where the match is weak. Some rows have no size entry. The others give once, few or many, or a class for an expanded clone.

TRBV2,-,once,TRBJ1-2,CASSDSGPRHGYTF,TGTGCCAGCAGTGATAGCGGTCCCCGGCATGGCTACACCTTC
TRBV7-9,TRBD1,-,TRBJ1-2,CASSHGQARGYTF,TGTGCCAGCAGCCACGGACAGGCTCGGGGCTACACCTTC
TRBV20-1,TRBD1,once,TRBJ1-2,CSATTGPYGYTF,TGCAGTGCTACGACAGGGCCCTATGGCTACACCTTC
TRBV29-1,-,once,TRBJ2-7,CSVDELPGYEQYF,TGCAGCGTTGACGAACTCCCTGGCTACGAGCAGTACTTC
TRBV23-1,-,-,TRBJ1-2,CASSGPNYGYTF,TGCGCCAGCAGTGGTCCCAACTATGGCTACACCTTC
TRBV5-6,-,once,TRBJ1-6,CASSSGRAGEFNSPLHF,TGTGCCAGCAGCTCGGGACGGGCAGGGGAATTTAATTCACCCCTCCACTTT
TRBV7-2,-,-,TRBJ2-1,CASSFGPQKGNEQFF,TGTGCCAGCAGCTTTGGTCCGCAAAAAGGGAATGAGCAGTTCTTC
TRBV18,TRBD1,-,TRBJ2-3,CASYPGQTSTDTQYF,TGTGCCAGCTACCCGGGACAGACAAGCACAGATACGCAGTATTTT
TRBV29-1,TRBD1,-,TRBJ1-2,CSVEAGGRGNYGYTF,TGCAGCGTTGAAGCCGGCGGCAGGGGGAACTATGGCTACACCTTC
TRBV2,-,-,TRBJ1-1,CASRGDGVTEAFF,TGTGCCAGCAGGGGGGACGGGGTCACTGAAGCTTTCTTT
TRBV5-1,-,-,TRBJ2-7,CASSMDQGLGEQYF,TGCGCCAGCAGCATGGATCAGGGGCTCGGTGAGCAGTACTTC
TRBV2,TRBD2,-,TRBJ2-7,CASKALAGGSYEQYF,TGTGCCAGCAAGGCCCTAGCGGGAGGCTCCTACGAGCAGTACTTC
TRBV11-2,TRBD2,-,TRBJ2-1,CASSSTSGETEQFF,TGTGCCAGCAGCTCGACTAGCGGGGAGACTGAGCAGTTCTTC
TRBV5-6,-,-,TRBJ2-5,CASSLGLLPPETQYF,TGTGCCAGCAGCTTGGGTCTCCTCCCCCCGGAGACCCAGTACTTC
TRBV11-2,-,-,TRBJ2-3,CASSSSDGRSDTQYF,TGTGCCAGCAGCTCCTCAGATGGTCGCTCAGATACGCAGTATTTT
TRBV6-5,-,-,TRBJ1-1,CASSPGFYTEAFF,TGTGCCAGCAGCCCCGGCTTTTACACTGAAGCTTTCTTT
TRBV12-3/TRBV12-4,TRBD2,-,TRBJ2-1,CASSLTSARYNEQFF,TGTGCCAGCAGTTTGACTAGCGCGCGCTACAATGAGCAGTTCTTC
TRBV20-1,-,once,TRBJ1-2,CSATGEDYGYTF,TGCAGTGCTACAGGAGAGGACTATGGCTACACCTTC
TRBV2,TRBD1,-,TRBJ2-3,CASRARGPRTDTQYF,TGTGCCAGCAGGGCAAGGGGGCCCCGCACAGATACGCAGTATTTT
TRBV9,-,-,TRBJ2-3,CASSSITRGGTEITDTQYF,TGTGCCAGCAGCTCCATCACCCGCGGGGGGACAGAGATCACAGATACGCAGTATTTT
TRBV6-2/TRBV6-3,-,-,TRBJ1-5,CASRRQTNQPQHF,TGTGCCAGCAGGCGGCAGACAAATCAGCCCCAGCATTTT
TRBV5-6,-,-,TRBJ1-5,CASSLGRGLSNQPQHF,TGTGCCAGCAGCTTGGGTAGGGGTTTGAGCAATCAGCCCCAGCATTTT
TRBV13,-,-,TRBJ2-6,CASSSDGPRGANVLTF,TGTGCCAGCAGCTCGGACGGGCCCAGAGGGGCCAACGTCCTGACTTTC
TRBV5-1,-,-,TRBJ2-3,CASSLARMGDADTQYF,TGCGCCAGCAGCTTGGCTAGGATGGGGGACGCCGATACGCAGTATTTT
TRBV25-1,-,-,TRBJ1-2,CASSVGGIDGYTF,TGTGCCAGCAGTGTAGGAGGGATCGATGGCTACACCTTC
TRBV9,-,-,TRBJ2-5,CASSVQGRRETQYF,TGTGCCAGCAGCGTCCAGGGGAGAAGGGAGACCCAGTACTTC
TRBV6-5,-,-,TRBJ1-4,CASSYGRREKLFF,TGTGCCAGCAGTTACGGGAGGCGTGAAAAACTGTTTTTT
TRBV27,TRBD1,-,TRBJ1-1,CASISPTGRASGAFF,TGTGCCAGCATCAGCCCGACAGGGAGGGCCTCGGGAGCTTTCTTT
TRBV10-3,TRBD2,-,TRBJ2-3,CAIGPSGTDTQYF,TGTGCCATCGGTCCTAGCGGAACAGATACGCAGTATTTT
TRBV12-3/TRBV12-4,TRBD1,-,TRBJ1-1,CASSFLAGGNTEAFF,TGTGCCAGCAGTTTCTTGGCAGGGGGGAACACTGAAGCTTTCTTT
TRBV4-1,-,-,TRBJ2-1,CASAGLRSNEQFF,TGCGCCAGCGCGGGACTCCGTTCCAATGAGCAGTTCTTC
TRBV6-5,-,-,TRBJ1-3,CASSSTGLSGNTIYF,TGTGCCAGCAGTTCGACGGGTCTCTCTGGAAACACCATATATTTT
TRBV12-3/TRBV12-4,-,-,TRBJ1-2,CASSLTTVGGYTF,TGTGCCAGCAGTTTGACGACGGTGGGAGGCTACACCTTC
TRBV6-2/TRBV6-3,-,-,TRBJ2-7,CASSYSRVLYEQYF,TGTGCCAGCAGTTACAGCAGGGTGTTGTACGAGCAGTACTTC
TRBV6-6,TRBD1,-,TRBJ2-2,CASSKGQGWAGELFF,TGTGCCAGCAGCAAGGGACAGGGATGGGCCGGGGAGCTGTTTTTT
TRBV30,-,-,TRBJ2-2,CAWRPGAANTGELFF,TGTGCCTGGAGGCCCGGGGCAGCGAACACCGGGGAGCTGTTTTTT
TRBV5-4,-,-,TRBJ2-7,CASSFKTAYEQYF,TGTGCCAGCAGTTTTAAAACCGCCTACGAGCAGTACTTC
TRBV5-1,-,-,TRBJ2-5,CASSLGQGRETQYF,TGCGCCAGCAGCTTGGGGCAGGGCCGAGAGACCCAGTACTTC
TRBV6-2/TRBV6-3,-,-,TRBJ1-1,CASSQGGINTEAFF,TGTGCCAGCAGTCAAGGGGGAATCAACACTGAAGCTTTCTTT
TRBV2,TRBD1,-,TRBJ1-5,CATRSWGQGMQPQHF,TGTGCCACCAGAAGTTGGGGACAGGGCATGCAGCCCCAGCATTTT
TRBV4-3,-,-,TRBJ1-5,CASSQDMQRGQPQHF,TGCGCCAGCAGCCAAGATATGCAGAGAGGGCAGCCCCAGCATTTT
TRBV3-1,TRBD2,-,TRBJ2-3,CASSQAGGGSTDTQYF,TGTGCCAGCAGCCAAGCGGGGGGGGGTAGCACAGATACGCAGTATTTT
TRBV30,TRBD1,-,TRBJ2-7,CAWSGTGPYEQYF,TGTGCCTGGTCGGGGACAGGGCCCTACGAGCAGTACTTC
TRBV19,TRBD1,once,TRBJ1-1,CASSTPGQSTEAFF,TGTGCCAGTAGTACCCCGGGACAGTCCACTGAAGCTTTCTTT
TRBV6-2/TRBV6-3,-,-,TRBJ1-5,CASSPRGAGNQPQHF,TGTGCCAGCAGTCCCCGTGGGGCGGGCAATCAGCCCCAGCATTTT
TRBV12-3/TRBV12-4,-,-,TRBJ2-7,CASSKTDDSYEQYF,TGTGCCAGCAGTAAGACAGATGATTCCTACGAGCAGTACTTC
TRBV7-9,-,-,TRBJ2-4,CASSLQGSDIQYF,TGTGCCAGCAGCTTACAGGGTTCCGACATTCAGTACTTC
TRBV4-1,TRBD1,-,TRBJ2-7,CASSQDRTGQSRYEQYF,TGCGCCAGCAGCCAAGATCGGACGGGACAGTCCCGCTACGAGCAGTACTTC
TRBV10-3,-,once,TRBJ2-7,CAISGTDGYEQYF,TGTGCCATCAGTGGAACAGATGGCTACGAGCAGTACTTC
TRBV5-1,TRBD2,-,TRBJ2-2,CASSLSGKDTGELFF,TGCGCCAGCAGCTTGAGCGGGAAGGACACCGGGGAGCTGTTTTTT
TRBV7-9,-,-,TRBJ2-2,CASSLESTGELFF,TGTGCCAGCAGCTTAGAGAGTACCGGGGAGCTGTTTTTT
TRBV3-1,-,-,TRBJ2-6,CASSPPDGSGANVLTF,TGTGCCAGCAGTCCTCCCGACGGGTCTGGGGCCAACGTCCTGACTTTC
TRBV6-5,-,-,TRBJ2-5,CASSYSKEETQYF,TGTGCCAGCAGTTACTCGAAGGAAGAGACCCAGTACTTC
TRBV3-1,-,once,TRBJ2-7,CASSRLGVPYEQYF,TGTGCCAGCAGCCGACTCGGGGTTCCTTACGAGCAGTACTTC
TRBV15,-,-,TRBJ1-1,CATSRGYDSLMNTEAFF,TGTGCCACCAGCAGAGGCTATGACAGCCTCATGAACACTGAAGCTTTCTTT